One sample yielded the 25 T cell receptor beta chains listed below, sequenced in a study of CD8+ T cells in alopecia areata (dated by TCRdb to 2016 to 2018). Libraries were built with the immunoSEQ multiplex PCR assay. To provide template for TCR sequencing, every sample had RNA extracted and reverse transcribed into cDNA. Drawn from immuneACCESS, this table holds only the in-frame rearrangements with V and J called that TCRdb kept. Clones are partly lost; checked studies trace under half to an unresolved V gene and leave the rest unexplained. For this sample the table gives 90,000 to 100,000 clones, of which roughly two fifths were detected only once. The ten largest clonotypes hold approximately 1.4% of the sample. Sample: CD4+ T cells sorted from blood. Receptors originate from a human donor with alopecia areata.

This clone showed up just a few times. The chain joins TRBV5-1 to TRBJ2-2, with D uncertain. The CDR3 runs 16 residues. V was clipped by 1 base and J by 1 base, with 11 bases between them. CDR1 and CDR2 (germline): SGHRS, YFSETQ. CDR3 in amino acids: CASSLLGRLNTGELFF. Written as DNA, the CDR3 is TGCGCCAGCAGCTTGCTTGGACGCTTGAACACCGGGGAGCTGTTTTTT.

This clone was seen more than once but under ten times. The rearrangement uses TRBV11-3 and TRBJ2-1; D unclear. CDR3 length: 12 residues. Trimming removed 6 bases from V and 7 bases from J, with 10 bases in between. CDR1 is SGHNT, CDR2 YENEEA, per germline. This CDR3 is CASSIRMNEQFF. Here the CDR3 DNA reads TGTGCCAGCAGTATCAGGATGAATGAGCAGTTCTTC.

This clone was counted a few times. The chain recombines TRBV28 with TRBJ2-1, with TRBD1 as a possible D gene (5 bases). CDR1 is MDHEN and CDR2 is SYDVKM in the germline V gene. The length of the CDR3 is 18 residues. Trimming took 4 bases from V and 0 from J, leaving 19 bases between them. Here the CDR3 DNA reads TGTGCCAGCAGTTCCTCCGGGTTCCAGGGCGGCTCCTACAATGAGCAGTTCTTC. Protein product: CASSSSGFQGGSYNEQFF.

Only a few counts were recorded for this clone. The V call is TRBV19, the J call TRBJ2-7; D may be TRBD1 (6 bases). This CDR3 has 14 amino acids. Trimming removed 4 bases from V and 5 bases from J, with 15 bases in between. Germline lookup yields CDR1 LNHDA and CDR2 SQIVND (reference sequence). Here the CDR3 reads CASSNDQGFHEQYF. In DNA form, the CDR3 reads TGTGCCAGTAGTAACGACCAGGGGTTCCACGAGCAGTACTTC.

The chain joins TRBV30 to TRBJ1-6, with TRBD1 matching 8 bases. This CDR3 contains 16 residues. Germline loops: CDR1 GTSNPN, CDR2 SVGIG (reference sequence). V lost 1 base and J lost 10; bases outside the gene matches: 12. The CDR3 coding sequence is TGTGCCTGGAGTGCTGCGAAAAGACAGGGGAGGTCACCCCTCCACTTT. Its translation is CAWSAAKRQGRSPLHF. Variable domain in full (rest from reference TRBV30 and TRBJ1-6): SQTIHQWPATLVQPVGSPLSLECTVEGTSNPNLYWYRQAAGRGLQLLFYSVGIGQISSEVPQNLSASRPQDRQFILSSKKLLLSDSGFYLCAWSAAKRQGRSPLHFGNGTRLTVT.

This chain joins TRBV6-5 and TRBJ2-7; no definite D call. With 7 bases removed from V and 0 bases from J, the gap between germline ends came to 7 bases. Germline CDR1 and CDR2: MNHEY and SVGAGI. The CDR3 contains 12 residues. Here the CDR3 DNA reads TGTGCCAGCACGAGCCCCTCCTACGAGCAGTACTTC. It is translated as CASTSPSYEQYF.

The rearrangement joins TRBV27 to TRBJ2-6, with D hard to call. Trimming pared 2 bases from V and 4 bases from J, leaving 3 bases between. There are 13 residues in the CDR3. The germline V gene has CDR1 MNHEY and CDR2 SMNVEV (reference sequence). The CDR3 nucleotides read TGTGCCAGCAGTTTAGGCGGGGCCAACGTCCTGACTTTC. Translation gives CASSLGGANVLTF.

This clone is deemed medium-sized. This sequence joins TRBV7-3 and TRBJ2-6, with D unclear. This CDR3 region has 17 residues. Germline CDR1 is SGHTA and CDR2 is FQGTGA. V was shortened by 5 bases and J by 4 bases, with 18 bases between the two germline ends. CDR3: CASSINPVQAGANVLTF. The CDR3 DNA reads as TGTGCCAGCAGCATTAACCCGGTGCAGGCCGGGGCCAACGTCCTGACTTTC. The complete variable domain, with remaining parts taken from reference TRBV7-3 and TRBJ2-6, reads GAGVSQTPSNKVTEKGKYVELRCDPISGHTALYWYRQSLGQGPEFLIYFQGTGAADDSGLPNDRFFAVRPEGSVSTLKIQRTERGDSAVYLCASSINPVQAGANVLTFGAGSRLTVL.

This clone appeared once. The chain links TRBV2 to TRBJ1-4; the match to TRBD1 covers 12 bases. The CDR3 length is 14 residues. The V segment lost 4 bases and the J segment 8 bases; nucleotides outside the gene matches: 2. Looked up from germline, CDR1 is SNHLY and CDR2 is FYNNEI. Here the CDR3 reads CASSAGQGAEKLFF. In nucleotides, the CDR3 is TGTGCCAGCAGTGCGGGACAGGGGGCGGAAAAACTGTTTTTT.

This clone was detected only a few times. The chain employs TRBV29-1 and TRBJ2-7, with TRBD1 identical over 8 bases. The germline V gene encodes CDR1 SQVTM and CDR2 ANQGSEA. The CDR3 is made up of 13 amino acids. V was clipped by 3 bases and J by 5 bases; unmatched bases: 6. CDR3 nucleotides: TGCAGCGTTGATACGACAGGGGAGGACGAGCAGTACTTC. This encodes CSVDTTGEDEQYF.

This clone was found a few times. CDR3 in amino acids: CASSQVDRNTEAFF. CDR3 in DNA: TGTGCCAGCAGCCAAGTGGACAGGAACACTGAAGCTTTCTTT. This rearrangement joins TRBV4-2 to TRBJ1-1, with a tentative D call TRBD1 (6 bases). The V gene's germline CDR1 is LGHNA and CDR2 YNFKEQ. The CDR3 contains 14 residues. Trimming stripped 1 base from V and 1 base from J, with 7 bases between.

The chain recombines TRBV19 with TRBJ2-7; D is undetermined. The CDR3 length is 12 residues. Germline CDR1 and CDR2: LNHDA and SQIVND (reference sequence). V was clipped by 6 bases and J by 5 bases, with 11 bases between them. The CDR3 sequence: CASSFGVDEQYF. CDR3 nucleotides: TGTGCCAGTAGCTTTGGGGTGGACGAGCAGTACTTC. The variable domain in full, with the rest retrieved from reference TRBV19 and TRBJ2-7, is DGGITQSPKYLFRKEGQNVTLSCEQNLNHDAMYWYRQDPGQGLRLIYYSQIVNDFQKGDIAEGYSVSREKKESFPLTVTSAQKNPTAFYLCASSFGVDEQYFGPGTRLTVT.

This clone was seen more than once but under ten times. The rearrangement links TRBV29-1 to TRBJ2-5; D gene unclear. The tail of the sequence fits TRBJ2-7 better, so the J call may be wrong. Germline V lookup: CDR1 SQVTM, CDR2 ANQGSEA. CDR3 length: 10 amino acids. The chain's CDR3 is CSVIIYEQYF. The CDR3 coding sequence is TGCAGCGTAATAATCTACGAGCAGTACTTC.

The CDR3 bases are TGTGCCAGCAGTCTCGGGACAGGGGGGTACCAGCCCCAGCATTTT. Its protein product is CASSLGTGGYQPQHF. The V and J genes are TRBV6-6 and TRBJ1-5; 11 bases match TRBD1. The CDR3 contains 15 residues. The V gene end was trimmed by 5 bases and the J gene end by 7 bases; junction bases not matched to a gene: 7. The germline V gene has CDR1 MNHNY and CDR2 SVGAGI (reference sequence).

The chain is built from TRBV5-1 and TRBJ2-1, with D maybe TRBD1 (5 bases). From germline, CDR1 is SGHRS and CDR2 YFSETQ. Trimming cost V 0 bases and J 5 bases, with 6 bases left between them. The CDR3 sequence is 13 residues long. CDR3 sequence reads: CASSLDRNNEQFF. CDR3 coding DNA: TGCGCCAGCAGCTTGGACAGGAACAATGAGCAGTTCTTC.

This sequence joins TRBV5-6 and TRBJ1-6; D not certain. Germline CDR1 SGHDT, CDR2 YYEEEE. The CDR3 spans 14 residues. The V end lost 3 bases, the J end lost 7 bases, and 11 bases lay between the germline ends. The CDR3 sequence: CASSSHRGNSPLHF. The CDR3 region has the DNA TGTGCCAGCAGCTCCCATCGAGGGAATTCACCCCTCCACTTT. Full variable domain (outside the CDR3, taken from reference TRBV5-6 and TRBJ1-6): DAGVTQSPTHLIKTRGQQVTLRCSPKSGHDTVSWYQQALGQGPQFIFQYYEEEERQRGNFPDRFSGHQFPNYSSELNVNALLLGDSALYLCASSSHRGNSPLHFGNGTRLTVT.

The genes are TRBV30 and TRBJ1-2; D uncertain. V lost 4 bases and J lost 5, with 8 bases in between. The germline V gene has CDR1 GTSNPN and CDR2 SVGIG (reference sequence). The CDR3 loop spans 11 amino acids. The CDR3: CAWMRLYGYTF. The CDR3 DNA sequence: TGTGCCTGGATGCGCCTGTATGGCTACACCTTC.

This clone came up a few times. The CDR3: CASSLATENYGYTF. The CDR3 DNA sequence: TGTGCCAGCAGCTTGGCCACTGAGAACTATGGCTACACCTTC. V usage is TRBV5-5 and J usage is TRBJ1-2; no clear D gene. CDR3 size: 14 residues. The germline V gene has CDR1 SGHKS and CDR2 YYEKEE (reference sequence). V was shortened by 0 bases and J by 2 bases, with 8 bases between the two germline ends. Variable domain in full (rest from reference TRBV5-5 and TRBJ1-2): DAGVTQSPTHLIKTRGQQVTLRCSPISGHKSVSWYQQVLGQGPQFIFQYYEKEERGRGNFPDRFSARQFPNYSSELNVNALLLGDSALYLCASSLATENYGYTFGSGTRLTVV.

The V and J genes are TRBV9 and TRBJ2-1, with 15 bases lining up with TRBD2. This CDR3 comprises 16 residues. Germline V CDR1 and CDR2: SGDLS, YYNGEE. Losses at the gene ends were 2 bases for V and 3 bases for J; bases not matched to a gene: 0. CDR3 coding DNA: TGTGCCAGCAGCGTGGGACTAGCGGGAGGCTACAATGAGCAGTTCTTC. This encodes CASSVGLAGGYNEQFF.

This clone was counted only a few times. The V gene is TRBV18, the J gene TRBJ1-2; maybe TRBD1 (6 bases). The CDR3 has 12 amino acids. From germline, CDR1 is KGHSH and CDR2 LQKENI. The ends were cut back, 2 bases at V and 6 bases at J, with 7 bases in the middle. This CDR3 is CASSPNRDGYTF. The CDR3 DNA sequence: TGTGCCAGCTCACCAAACAGGGATGGCTACACCTTC.

The chain has TRBV30 and TRBJ2-2, with 10 positions matching TRBD1. The V segment lost 3 bases and the J segment 6 bases; nucleotides outside the gene matches: 7. Germline V gene sequence: CDR1 GTSNPN, CDR2 SVGIG (reference sequence). CDR3 size: 15 residues. The CDR3 loop reads CAWSAGTGVAGELFF. The DNA for the CDR3 is TGTGCCTGGAGCGCCGGGACAGGGGTCGCCGGGGAGCTGTTTTTT.

V and J are TRBV5-1 and TRBJ1-1, with D maybe TRBD1 (5 bases). Germline lookup yields CDR1 SGHRS and CDR2 YFSETQ. The CDR3 has 14 amino acids. V dropped 0 bases and J dropped 4 bases, with 10 bases sitting between them. CDR3 bases: TGCGCCAGCAGCTTGGCCCCAGGGCCCACTGAAGCTTTCTTT. The encoded protein is CASSLAPGPTEAFF.

The rearrangement joins TRBV9 to TRBJ2-3; TRBD1 matches 9 bases. With 0 bases clipped from V and 0 bases from J, the junction kept 8 bases outside the gene matches. There are 18 residues in the CDR3. From germline, CDR1 is SGDLS and CDR2 YYNGEE. This CDR3 is CASSVATSTGGSTDTQYF. The CDR3 DNA is TGTGCCAGCAGCGTAGCTACATCGACAGGGGGTAGCACAGATACGCAGTATTTT.

This clone was observed a few times. V gene TRBV28 combines with J gene TRBJ2-7, with D uncertain. V was clipped by 2 bases and J by 6 bases, with 14 bases between them. Germline CDR1 reads MDHEN; CDR2 reads SYDVKM. CDR3 length: 14 amino acids. The CDR3 loop is CASSLRHYASEQYF. The CDR3, as DNA: TGTGCCAGCAGTTTACGGCACTATGCCTCCGAGCAGTACTTC.

This clone was seen more than once but under ten times. This chain joins TRBV14 and TRBJ2-5; D is unresolved. Germline CDR1 reads SGHDN; CDR2 reads FVKESK. CDR3 length: 13 residues. Trimming removed 0 bases from V and 4 bases from J, with 6 bases in between. In nucleotides, the CDR3 is TGTGCCAGCAGCCAAGATTTGCGAGAGACCCAGTACTTC. Protein sequence: CASSQDLRETQYF.